This T cell receptor beta chain appears in the sequencing data of a study of spatial heterogeneity in lung cancer (dated 2019 in TCRdb). In terms of the full investigation: Samples were obtained from 70 to 85 patients with early-stage, untreated non-small cell lung cancer from the lung TRACERx cohort. Follow-up PBMC samples were sequenced whenever the samples were available, and the median time to follow-up was around 24 months after resection. Beta-chain transcripts were consistently detected in greater numbers than alpha-chain transcripts, which likely reflected higher beta-chain transcript abundance. In the raw uncorrected reads, each unique combination of TCR and UMI appeared on average more than ten times. The study quantitatively compared TCR alpha and beta repertoires across multiple tumor regions, matched nontumor lung and blood in non-small cell lung cancer. Nonsynonymous mutation counts, determined by whole-exome sequencing of tumor tissue, were related to TCR repertoire features. Both alpha and beta chains were TCR-sequenced in 200 or so tumor regions, 64 matched nontumor lung samples and around 54 PBMC samples obtained at surgery. The research as a whole found: Ubiquitous expanded tumor TCRs showed up in blood more often at tumor resection than at routine follow-up. Confirming at a functional level the hypothesis that regional TCRs recognize regional mutations was considered to require additional single-cell paired TCR alpha and beta sequencing. Only around 15 patients were included in comparisons of baseline and follow-up blood repertoires.

CDR1 and CDR2 are drawn from the germline V gene (reference sequence): LGHDT, YNNKEL. From cysteine to phenylalanine, the CDR3 is 16 amino acids long. Of the read, only the CDR3 DNA is kept; its 48 bases are in frame from base 1. Of note for this clonotype: This clone's antigen is unknown. A junction end diverges from the germline sequence, so it may reflect a read error.

The sample's time point label is to be understood as: blood at routine non-recurrence follow-up after resection. Without any cell sorting, TCR sequencing was performed on whole RNA extracted either from tumor and nontumor lung tissue or from cryopreserved PBMC samples. Only patients with enough RNA available from two or more tumor regions were chosen for TCR sequencing. Library method: 5' RACE. These reads were obtained on a NextSeq 500. To allow correction of PCR and sequencing errors, the TCR library protocol tagged every TCR cDNA molecule with a unique molecular identifier. On the authors' methods: Decombinator tools were used for TCR identification, UMI-based error correction and CDR3 extraction. Expanded TCRs were defined as those above a frequency of 2 per 1,000, corresponding to the top 1% of the tumor frequency distribution. Each repertoire was subsampled 100 times to 5,000 TCRs, after which Renyi diversity was computed with the R vegan package. To build CDR3 similarity networks, amino acid triplet string-kernel similarity was used, and CDR3s were connected when their pairwise similarity was above 0.82. TCRdb took the public reads, trimmed them with fastp at Q25, ran MiXCR for clone calling and kept in-frame beta chains. Entries are consolidated by CDR3 protein sequence, retaining the most common genes and DNA. The V and J calls and clone size are TCRdb's, not the authors'. Within this sample are about 70,000 distinct CDR3 sequences, with 7.5% to 10% of them counted one time only. The top ten clones comprise under 2.5% of the sample.

The rearrangement joined TRBV3-1 to TRBJ2-2; TRBD1 matches 7 bases in the middle. The sample consisted of PBMCs, taken at follow-up. The source is a female donor with early-stage non-small cell lung cancer. The CDR3 protein: CASSHYRGRDTRELFF. The DNA reads as follows: TGTGCCAGCAGCCATTACAGGGGTAGGGACACCCGGGAGCTGTTTTTT.